This T cell receptor (beta chain) was recovered during a study of shared clonotypes between healthy human individuals. The CDR3 sequence is 14 residues long. V was cut by 5 bases and J by 1 base, with 11 bases left in between. Germline loops: CDR1 SGHTA, CDR2 FQGNSA. A remark on this clone: The sample contains more than one DNA sequence encoding this CDR3.

Sequencing used immunoSEQ multiplex PCR; TCRdb keeps in-frame clones, though not all of them. The table records roughly 2.5 million clones, roughly nine tenths of them present only once. Source material: naive CD4+ T cells sorted from blood. The subset is: CD45RA+ positively selected. The chain has TRBV7-2 and TRBJ1-2; perhaps TRBD1 as D (5 bases). The source of this sequence is a man between 18 and 29 years old in good health. The CDR3 is CASSLGVGNYGYTF. The CDR3 coding sequence is TGTGCCAGCAGCCTGGGGGTGGGTAACTATGGCTACACCTTC.